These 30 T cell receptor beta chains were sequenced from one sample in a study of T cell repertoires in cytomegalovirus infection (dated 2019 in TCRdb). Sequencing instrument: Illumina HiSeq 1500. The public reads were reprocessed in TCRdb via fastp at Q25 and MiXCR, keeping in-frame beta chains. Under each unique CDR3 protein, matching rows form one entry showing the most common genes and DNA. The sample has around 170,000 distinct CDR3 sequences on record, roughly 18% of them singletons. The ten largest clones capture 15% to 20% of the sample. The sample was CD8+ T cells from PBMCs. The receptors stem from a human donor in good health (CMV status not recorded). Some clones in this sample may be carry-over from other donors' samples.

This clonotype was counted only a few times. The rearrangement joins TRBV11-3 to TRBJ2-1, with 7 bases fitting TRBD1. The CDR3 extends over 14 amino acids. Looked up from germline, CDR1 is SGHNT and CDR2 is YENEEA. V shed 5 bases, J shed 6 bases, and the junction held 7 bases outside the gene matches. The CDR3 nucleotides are TGTGCCAGCAGCGAGACAGGGAAGCCCAATGAGCAGTTCTTC. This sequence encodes CASSETGKPNEQFF.

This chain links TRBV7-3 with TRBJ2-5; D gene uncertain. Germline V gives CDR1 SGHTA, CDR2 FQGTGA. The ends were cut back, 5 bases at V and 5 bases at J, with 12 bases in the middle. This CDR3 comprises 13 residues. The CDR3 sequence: CASSRSLLETQYF. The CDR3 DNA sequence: TGTGCCAGCAGCCGAAGCCTTTTGGAGACCCAGTACTTC.

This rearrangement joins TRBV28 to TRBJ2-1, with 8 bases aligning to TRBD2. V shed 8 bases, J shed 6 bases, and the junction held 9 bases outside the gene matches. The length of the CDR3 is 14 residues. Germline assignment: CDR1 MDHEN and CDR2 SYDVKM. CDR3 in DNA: TGTGCCAGCCTCAAGCGGGGGCTTAGCAATGAGCAGTTCTTC. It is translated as CASLKRGLSNEQFF.

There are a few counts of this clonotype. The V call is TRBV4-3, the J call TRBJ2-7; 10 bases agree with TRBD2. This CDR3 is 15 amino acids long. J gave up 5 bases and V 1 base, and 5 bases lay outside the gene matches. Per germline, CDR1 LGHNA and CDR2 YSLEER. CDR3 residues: CASSQGLAGYHEQYF. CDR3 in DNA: TGCGCCAGCAGCCAAGGACTAGCGGGCTACCACGAGCAGTACTTC.

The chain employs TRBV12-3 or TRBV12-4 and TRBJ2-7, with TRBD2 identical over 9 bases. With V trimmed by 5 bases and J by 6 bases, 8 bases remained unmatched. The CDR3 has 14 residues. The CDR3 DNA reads TGTGCCAGCAGTCCCCCAGCGGGAGGCCCCGAGCAGTACTTC. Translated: CASSPPAGGPEQYF.

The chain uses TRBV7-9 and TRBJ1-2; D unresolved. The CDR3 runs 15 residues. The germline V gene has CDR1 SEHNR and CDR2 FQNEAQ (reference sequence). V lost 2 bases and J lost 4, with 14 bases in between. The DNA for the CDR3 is TGTGCCAGCAGCTTAAGGCCCAACCGGGGCTATGGCTACACCTTC. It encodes CASSLRPNRGYGYTF.

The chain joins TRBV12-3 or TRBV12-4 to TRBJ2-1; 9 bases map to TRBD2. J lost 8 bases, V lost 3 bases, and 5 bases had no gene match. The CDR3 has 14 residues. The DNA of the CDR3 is TGTGCCAGCAGTTTGGGTAGCGGGAGCCATGAGCAGTTCTTC. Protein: CASSLGSGSHEQFF.

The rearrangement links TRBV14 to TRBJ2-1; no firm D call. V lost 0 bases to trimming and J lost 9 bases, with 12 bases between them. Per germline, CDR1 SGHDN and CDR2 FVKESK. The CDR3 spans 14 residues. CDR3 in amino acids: CASSQDFAGGEQFF. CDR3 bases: TGTGCCAGCAGCCAAGATTTCGCTGGTGGTGAGCAGTTCTTC.

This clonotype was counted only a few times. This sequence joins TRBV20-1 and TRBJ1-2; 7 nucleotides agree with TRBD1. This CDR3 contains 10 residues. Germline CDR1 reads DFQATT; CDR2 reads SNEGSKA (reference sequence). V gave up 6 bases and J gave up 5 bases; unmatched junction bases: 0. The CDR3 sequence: CSARGYGYTF. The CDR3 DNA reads TGCAGTGCCAGGGGGTATGGCTACACCTTC.

CDR3 amino acids: CASSYSRRDASLRGNQPQHF. The CDR3 bases are TGTGCCAGCAGTTACTCTCGCCGGGACGCCAGCCTTAGGGGCAATCAGCCCCAGCATTTT. This sequence joins TRBV6-6 and TRBJ1-5, with D perhaps TRBD1 (5 bases). The CDR3 has 20 amino acids. Trimming took 0 bases from V and 2 from J, leaving 23 bases between them. CDR1 is MNHNY, CDR2 SVGAGI, per germline (reference sequence).

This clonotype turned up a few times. CDR3 DNA sequence: TGTGCCAGCAGCTTAGATCGGGGACTTAGCTCCTACAATGAGCAGTTCTTC. Its translation is CASSLDRGLSSYNEQFF. The V call is TRBV11-2, the J call TRBJ2-1, with D tentatively TRBD2 (6 bases). The germline V gene encodes CDR1 SGHAT and CDR2 FQNNGV. V was cut by 0 bases and J by 0 bases, with 12 bases left in between. This CDR3 comprises 17 residues.

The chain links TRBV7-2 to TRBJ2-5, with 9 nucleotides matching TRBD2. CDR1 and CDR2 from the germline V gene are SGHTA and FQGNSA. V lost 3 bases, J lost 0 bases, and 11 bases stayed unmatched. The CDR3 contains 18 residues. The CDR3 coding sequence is TGTGCCAGCAGCTTGAGCCCCAGCGGGGGGAAGTACCAAGAGACCCAGTACTTC. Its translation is CASSLSPSGGKYQETQYF.

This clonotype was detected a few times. This CDR3 is CASSLASGRYTGELFF. CDR3 nucleotides: TGTGCCAGCAGTTTGGCTAGCGGGAGGTACACCGGGGAGCTGTTTTTT. V gene TRBV28 combines with J gene TRBJ2-2; 11 bases line up with TRBD2. Germline V gene data show CDR1 as MDHEN and CDR2 as SYDVKM. V was clipped by 3 bases and J by 3 bases; unmatched bases: 3. The CDR3 length is 16 residues.

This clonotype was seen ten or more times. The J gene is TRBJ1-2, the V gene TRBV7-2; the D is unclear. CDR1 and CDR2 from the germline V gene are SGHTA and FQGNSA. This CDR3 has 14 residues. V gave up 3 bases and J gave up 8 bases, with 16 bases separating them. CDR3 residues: CASSFEDFSWGYTF. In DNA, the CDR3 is TGTGCCAGCAGCTTTGAAGACTTCTCTTGGGGCTACACCTTC.

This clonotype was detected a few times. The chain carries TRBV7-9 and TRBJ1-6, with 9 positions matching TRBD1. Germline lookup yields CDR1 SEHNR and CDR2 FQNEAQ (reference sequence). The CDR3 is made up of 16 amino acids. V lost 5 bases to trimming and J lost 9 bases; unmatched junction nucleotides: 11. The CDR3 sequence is CASSPVGQGGSSPLHF. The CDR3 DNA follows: TGTGCCAGCAGCCCGGTGGGACAGGGTGGAAGTTCACCCCTCCACTTT.

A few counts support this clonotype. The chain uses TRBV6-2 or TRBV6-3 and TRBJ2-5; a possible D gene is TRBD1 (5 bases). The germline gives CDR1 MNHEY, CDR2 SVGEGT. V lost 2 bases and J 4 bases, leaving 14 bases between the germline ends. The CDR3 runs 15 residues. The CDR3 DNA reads TGTGCCAGCAGTTACGGAGACAGCATACTAGAGACCCAGTACTTC. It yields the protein CASSYGDSILETQYF.

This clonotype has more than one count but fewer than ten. CDR3 sequence reads: CASSPRKGLAIRTGELFF. DNA of the CDR3: TGTGCCAGCAGCCCCCGGAAGGGACTAGCAATTCGCACTGGGGAGCTGTTTTTT. V and J are TRBV7-8 and TRBJ2-2, with 9 nucleotides matching TRBD2. CDR1 is SGHVS and CDR2 is FQNEAQ in the germline V gene. There are 18 residues in the CDR3. The V gene end was trimmed by 5 bases and the J gene end by 8 bases; junction bases not matched to a gene: 18.

Written as DNA, the CDR3 is TGTGCCAGCAGCTTAAACGGAGATTATAGCAATCAGCCCCAGCATTTT. Its protein is CASSLNGDYSNQPQHF. The chain carries TRBV7-2 and TRBJ1-5, with no clear D. The CDR3 totals 16 residues. Germline V gene lookup returns CDR1 SGHTA and CDR2 FQGNSA. The ends were cut back, 2 bases at V and 0 bases at J, with 11 bases in the middle.

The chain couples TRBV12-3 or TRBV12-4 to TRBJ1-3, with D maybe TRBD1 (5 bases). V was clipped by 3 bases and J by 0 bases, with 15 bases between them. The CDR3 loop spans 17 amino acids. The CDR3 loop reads CASSFRDRYYSGNTIYF. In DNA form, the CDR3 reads TGTGCCAGCAGTTTCCGGGACCGTTACTACTCTGGAAACACCATATATTTT.

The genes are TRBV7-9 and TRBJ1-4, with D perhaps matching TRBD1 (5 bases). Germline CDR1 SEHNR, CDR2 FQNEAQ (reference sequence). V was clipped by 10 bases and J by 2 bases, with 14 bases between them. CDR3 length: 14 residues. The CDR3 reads CATPYRGTNEKLFF. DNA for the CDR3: TGTGCCACCCCGTATAGGGGCACTAATGAAAAACTGTTTTTT.

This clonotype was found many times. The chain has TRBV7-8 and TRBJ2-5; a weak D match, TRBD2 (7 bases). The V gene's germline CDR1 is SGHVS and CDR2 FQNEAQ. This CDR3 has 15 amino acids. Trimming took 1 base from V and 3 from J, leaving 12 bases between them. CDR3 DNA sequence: TGTGCCAGCAGCTTAGGGGGGGGGCCAGAAGAGACCCAGTACTTC. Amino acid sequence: CASSLGGGPEETQYF.

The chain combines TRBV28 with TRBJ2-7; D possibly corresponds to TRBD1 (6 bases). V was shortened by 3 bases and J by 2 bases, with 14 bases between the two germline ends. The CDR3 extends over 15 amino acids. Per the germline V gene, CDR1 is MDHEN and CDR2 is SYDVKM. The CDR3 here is CASSFKTGGTYEQYF. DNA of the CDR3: TGTGCCAGCAGTTTTAAGACAGGTGGTACCTACGAGCAGTACTTC.

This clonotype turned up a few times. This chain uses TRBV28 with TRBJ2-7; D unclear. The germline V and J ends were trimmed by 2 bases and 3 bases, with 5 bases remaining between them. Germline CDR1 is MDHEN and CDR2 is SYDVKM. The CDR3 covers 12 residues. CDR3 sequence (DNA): TGTGCCAGCAGTTTAAGTGACTACGAGCAGTACTTC. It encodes CASSLSDYEQYF.

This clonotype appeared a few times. CDR3: CSVEDRGGPLNTGELFF. In DNA, the CDR3 is TGCAGCGTTGAAGATCGGGGGGGACCCTTGAACACCGGGGAGCTGTTTTTT. This chain connects TRBV29-1 to TRBJ2-2; 8 bases are shared with TRBD2. V lost 0 bases, J lost 1 base, and 7 bases stayed unmatched. Germline values: CDR1 SQVTM, CDR2 ANQGSEA. The CDR3 has 17 residues.

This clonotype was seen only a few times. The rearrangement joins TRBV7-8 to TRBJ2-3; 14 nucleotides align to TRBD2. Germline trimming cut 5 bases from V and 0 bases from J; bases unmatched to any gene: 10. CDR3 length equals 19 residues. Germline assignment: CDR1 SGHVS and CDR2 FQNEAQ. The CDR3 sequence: CASSTIGTSGGLSTDTQYF. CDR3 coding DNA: TGTGCCAGCAGCACTATTGGGACTAGCGGGGGACTTAGCACAGATACGCAGTATTTT.

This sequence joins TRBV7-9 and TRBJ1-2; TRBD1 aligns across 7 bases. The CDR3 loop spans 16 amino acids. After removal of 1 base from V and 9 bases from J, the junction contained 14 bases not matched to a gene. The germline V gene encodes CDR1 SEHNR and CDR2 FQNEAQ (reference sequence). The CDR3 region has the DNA TGTGCCAGCAGCTTAGAAAGGCCGGACAGGACGAATTGCTACACCTTC. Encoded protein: CASSLERPDRTNCYTF.

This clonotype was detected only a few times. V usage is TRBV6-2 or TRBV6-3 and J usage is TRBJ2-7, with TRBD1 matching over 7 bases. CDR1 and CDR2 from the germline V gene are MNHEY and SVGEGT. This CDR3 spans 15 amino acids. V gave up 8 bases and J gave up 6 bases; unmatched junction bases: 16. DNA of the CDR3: TGTGCCAGCCATATAGGGGGCGAATCTCCCTTCGAGCAGTACTTC. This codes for CASHIGGESPFEQYF.

The CDR3 nucleotides are TGTGCCAGTAGTATGTCGGCGAGGGGCGGCTACACCTTC. Translation: CASSMSARGGYTF. The chain employs TRBV19 and TRBJ1-2, with a possible D match to TRBD1 (5 bases). The CDR3 loop spans 13 amino acids. Germline V CDR1 and CDR2: LNHDA, SQIVND (reference sequence). Trimming removed 3 bases from V and 8 bases from J, with 13 bases in between.

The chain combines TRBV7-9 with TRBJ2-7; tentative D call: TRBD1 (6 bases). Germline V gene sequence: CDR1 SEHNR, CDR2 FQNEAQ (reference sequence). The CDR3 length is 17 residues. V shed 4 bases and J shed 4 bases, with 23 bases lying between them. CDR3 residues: CASSSNKGVQKIYEQYF. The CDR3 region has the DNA TGTGCCAGCAGCTCAAACAAGGGGGTCCAGAAGATATACGAGCAGTACTTC.

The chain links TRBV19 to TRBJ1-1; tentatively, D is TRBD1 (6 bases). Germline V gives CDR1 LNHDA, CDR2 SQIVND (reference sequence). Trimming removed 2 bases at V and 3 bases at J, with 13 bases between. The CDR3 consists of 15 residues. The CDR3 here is CASSIQGPRDTEAFF. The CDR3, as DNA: TGTGCCAGTAGTATACAGGGGCCCAGGGACACTGAAGCTTTCTTT.